These 17 T cell receptor beta chains came from one sample sequenced in a study of T cell responses to AZD1222 COVID-19 vaccine. Generated by immunoSEQ multiplex PCR, the TCRdb table keeps only in-frame clones and is missing some. The sample yields tens of thousands of clones, about 90% seen once. This specimen consisted of peripheral blood, obtained on day 0 of AZD1222 vaccination. These receptors originate from an adult in good health.

The chain employs TRBV6-5 and TRBJ1-2, with 7 bases fitting TRBD1. The germline V gene encodes CDR1 MNHEY and CDR2 SVGAGI. There are 14 residues in the CDR3. V was clipped by 2 bases and J by 4 bases; unmatched bases: 4. The chain's CDR3 is CASSYDRVSYGYTF. In nucleotides, the CDR3 is TGTGCCAGCAGTTACGACAGGGTGTCCTATGGCTACACCTTC.

V and J are TRBV12-3 or TRBV12-4 and TRBJ1-1; no reliable D call. This CDR3 is 13 amino acids long. V was trimmed by 3 bases and J by 1 base, leaving 6 bases between them. The CDR3 is CASSFDENTEAFF. In DNA, the CDR3 is TGTGCCAGCAGTTTCGACGAGAACACTGAAGCTTTCTTT.

The chain uses TRBV20-1 and TRBJ1-3; D is perhaps TRBD1 (5 bases). This CDR3 is 11 amino acids long. Per the germline V gene, CDR1 is DFQATT and CDR2 is SNEGSKA (reference sequence). The CDR3 spells CGGVSGNTIYF. CDR3 nucleotide sequence: TGCGGGGGGGTATCGGGAAACACCATATATTTT.

This chain connects TRBV29-1 to TRBJ1-2; D remains unclear. The CDR3 is made up of 13 amino acids. Trimming removed 0 bases from V and 1 base from J, with 6 bases in between. Looked up from germline, CDR1 is SQVTM and CDR2 is ANQGSEA. CDR3 residues: CSVEEPDNYGYTF. The CDR3 bases are TGCAGCGTTGAAGAGCCGGATAACTATGGCTACACCTTC. Full variable domain (remainder filled in from reference TRBV29-1 and TRBJ1-2): SAVISQKPSRDICQRGTSLTIQCQVDSQVTMMFWYRQQPGQSLTLIATANQGSEATYESGFVIDKFPISRPNLTFSTLTVSNMSPEDSSIYLCSVEEPDNYGYTFGSGTRLTVV.

The V call is TRBV6-5, the J call TRBJ2-3; D is unclear. The germline gives CDR1 MNHEY, CDR2 SVGAGI. The CDR3 totals 15 residues. With 7 bases removed from V and 0 bases from J, the gap between germline ends came to 14 bases. The CDR3, as DNA: TGTGCCAGCAAAGACTCTGGAACTAGCACAGATACGCAGTATTTT. Translated: CASKDSGTSTDTQYF.

This rearrangement joins TRBV19 to TRBJ1-5; 7 positions agree with TRBD1. CDR3 size: 14 residues. The germline gives CDR1 LNHDA, CDR2 SQIVND (reference sequence). The ends lost 10 bases at V and 3 bases at J; junction bases unmatched: 9. The CDR3 coding sequence is TGTGCCACCCTCCCGACAGGGACCAATCAGCCCCAGCATTTT. It is translated as CATLPTGTNQPQHF.

The CDR3 loop reads CASSGDRNYGYTF. The CDR3 DNA sequence: TGTGCCAGCAGTGGGGACAGAAACTATGGCTACACCTTC. This chain links TRBV2 with TRBJ1-2; 7 nucleotides align to TRBD1. Trimming removed 4 bases from V and 2 bases from J; junction bases left unmatched: 1. From germline, CDR1 is SNHLY and CDR2 FYNNEI. The CDR3 is 13 amino acids.

V usage is TRBV3-1 (or the pseudogene TRBV3-2) and J usage is TRBJ2-6, with D uncertain. V was pared by 4 bases and J by 5 bases, with 12 bases between. Germline V gives CDR1 LGHDT, CDR2 YNNKEL (reference sequence). The CDR3 covers 15 residues. The chain's CDR3 is CASSRGGLRANVLTF. The DNA for the CDR3 is TGTGCCAGCAGCCGCGGCGGCCTGCGGGCCAACGTCCTGACTTTC.

The rearrangement uses TRBV6-1 and TRBJ1-4; 8 nucleotides align to TRBD1. V trimming: 3 bases; J trimming: 10 bases; junction bases outside the gene matches: 10. Germline loops: CDR1 MNHNS, CDR2 SASEGT. CDR3 length equals 15 residues. The CDR3 loop is CASSDLGTGDSKLFF. Here the CDR3 DNA reads TGTGCCAGCAGTGATCTTGGGACAGGCGACTCAAAACTGTTTTTT.

The gene calls are TRBV7-3 and TRBJ2-2; the match to TRBD2 covers 13 bases. Trimming cost V 5 bases and J 5 bases; bases outside gene matches: 5. Germline V lookup: CDR1 SGHTA, CDR2 FQGTGA. The CDR3 length is 16 residues. The CDR3 sequence is CASSLGGLAGTGELFF. The CDR3 DNA follows: TGTGCCAGCAGCCTAGGGGGACTAGCGGGGACCGGGGAGCTGTTTTTT. The full variable domain, its missing parts supplied by reference TRBV7-3 and TRBJ2-2, is GAGVSQTPSNKVTEKGKYVELRCDPISGHTALYWYRQSLGQGPEFLIYFQGTGAADDSGLPNDRFFAVRPEGSVSTLKIQRTERGDSAVYLCASSLGGLAGTGELFFGEGSRLTVL.

The DNA for the CDR3 is TGTGCCAGTACCCTCGGGGGTAGCAATCAGCCCCAGCATTTT. Amino acid sequence: CASTLGGSNQPQHF. The rearrangement links TRBV19 to TRBJ1-5; tentatively, D is TRBD1 (5 bases). The CDR3 totals 14 residues. Per germline, CDR1 LNHDA and CDR2 SQIVND (reference sequence). Trimming cost V 7 bases and J 0 bases, with 10 bases left between them.

The rearrangement joins TRBV7-2 to TRBJ2-5; 7 bases are a match to TRBD2. The germline gives CDR1 SGHTA, CDR2 FQGNSA. J gave up 2 bases and V 1 base, and 10 bases lay outside the gene matches. CDR3 length equals 17 residues. CDR3 bases: TGTGCCAGCAGCTTAGACCCGTGGAGGGAGGGTCAAGAGACCCAGTACTTC. Its translation: CASSLDPWREGQETQYF.

The chain combines TRBV5-1 with TRBJ1-2, with D tentatively TRBD1 (6 bases). V was cut by 0 bases and J by 8 bases, with 11 bases left in between. CDR1 and CDR2 (germline): SGHRS, YFSETQ. The CDR3 runs to 13 residues. In DNA form, the CDR3 reads TGCGCCAGCAGCTTGGTCCAGGGGTCGGGCTACACCTTC. This translates into CASSLVQGSGYTF.

V is TRBV18 and J is TRBJ2-5; TRBD2 matches at 13 bases. CDR3 length equals 16 residues. After removal of 1 base from V and 5 bases from J, the junction contained 4 bases not matched to a gene. Germline V gene sequence: CDR1 KGHSH, CDR2 LQKENI. CDR3 region: CASSPRTSGGVETQYF. For the CDR3, the DNA is TGTGCCAGCTCACCACGGACTAGCGGGGGAGTCGAGACCCAGTACTTC. The whole variable domain, filled in from reference TRBV18 and TRBJ2-5, reads NAGVMQNPRHLVRRRGQEARLRCSPMKGHSHVYWYRQLPEEGLKFMVYLQKENIIDESGMPKERFSAEFPKEGPSILRIQQVVRGDSAAYFCASSPRTSGGVETQYFGPGTRLLVL.

The chain carries TRBV3-1 (or the pseudogene TRBV3-2) and TRBJ2-7; 9 positions match TRBD1. Germline V gene data show CDR1 as LGHDT and CDR2 as YNNKEL (reference sequence). Unmatched junction bases numbered 5, after V lost 5 bases and J lost 6 bases. The CDR3 has 13 residues. In DNA, the CDR3 is TGTGCCAGCAGCAAACAGGGGGCAAGCGAGCAGTACTTC. It encodes CASSKQGASEQYF.

J is TRBJ1-2 and V is TRBV19; 7 nucleotides match TRBD1. In germline, CDR1 is LNHDA, CDR2 SQIVND (reference sequence). V was clipped by 6 bases and J by 2 bases; unmatched bases: 6. This CDR3 spans 14 amino acids. The chain's CDR3 is CASRSTGSNYGYTF. The DNA of the CDR3 is TGTGCCAGTAGGTCGACAGGGTCGAACTATGGCTACACCTTC.

Points on this clone: The CDR3 ends on some other residue instead of the conserved phenylalanine or tryptophan, so this is likely a read error. The limits of the CDR3 on the DNA are not certain, so only TCRdb's listed CDR3 is given. V and J are TRBV18 and TRBJ2-3. The CDR3 adds up to 11 amino acids, both ends counted. Germline CDR1 reads KGHSH; CDR2 reads LQKENI. This CDR3 is CASSPPETPGL.